One T cell receptor beta chain is described in this entry. The record originates from a study of blood T cell repertoires in COVID-19. About the research overall: Acute and convalescent COVID-19 samples came from the United States, Italy and Spain. In each case, the material was cDNA or gDNA derived from T cells, B-cell-depleted T cells, or PBMCs.

Authors' analysis steps: Amplification from reference gene primers served as the basis for estimated nucleated cell counts. Repertoires were generated with immunoSEQ multiplex PCR, while TCRdb's copy carries only in-frame clones and drops some. The V and J calls and clone size are taken from that table; D and trimming were inferred from the DNA. Among over 200,000 clones listed, roughly 85% were seen once. This CDR3 spans 13 amino acids. The V and J ends lost 8 bases and 6 bases, in that order; junction bases with no gene match: 5. Germline V CDR1 and CDR2: LNHDA, SQIVND (reference sequence). The TCR was taken from a woman between 65 and 79 years old with active or convalescent COVID-19. This chain links TRBV19 with TRBJ2-7, with 12 bases matching TRBD1. Material for sequencing was peripheral blood. As DNA, the CDR3 is TGTGCCAGTTGGGGACAGGGGGCAGTCGAGCAGTACTTC. Amino acid sequence: CASWGQGAVEQYF.